The clone carrying this T cell receptor beta chain was observed a handful of times. Germline V gene sequence: CDR1 ENHRY, CDR2 SYGVKD. Trimming removed 6 bases from V and 3 bases from J, with 9 bases in between. The CDR3 contains 13 residues. TCRdb redid the calling of the 5' RACE reads with MiXCR, one entry per CDR3 protein. The sample shows 42,000 or so distinct CDR3 sequences, approximately 6.3% of them seen only once. The source of the sample is a study of T cells after yellow fever vaccination. Overall study findings and caveats: Any FACS-sorted repertoire could hold abundant clonotypes that contaminate it from the bulk population. A weaker but faster secondary response was observed, peaking on day 5 versus 15.

This clonotype originated in a man under 40 who received the YFV17D yellow fever vaccine. The sequenced sample was CD8+ T cells not binding an NS4B(214-222) dextramer, sorted from PBMCs, obtained 45 days after the yellow fever booster vaccination. The V gene is TRBV10-3, the J gene TRBJ1-5; D unresolved. The CDR3 here is CAISSHPNQPQHF. For the CDR3, the DNA is TGTGCCATCAGCAGCCACCCCAATCAGCCCCAGCATTTT.